This T cell receptor (beta chain) was captured by sequencing in a study of blood T cells in healthy people across ages. Sample-barcoded 5' priming and a J-beta primer mix drove a second PCR of about 6 to 12 cycles. Using its own MiXCR run on the 5' RACE reads, TCRdb lists one record per CDR3 protein. This table holds approximately 1,000,000 distinct CDR3 sequences, 30% to 40% found once. CDR1 SEHNR and CDR2 FQNEAQ come from the germline V gene (reference sequence). Unmatched junction bases numbered 18, after V lost 6 bases and J lost 7 bases. The CDR3 covers 17 residues. V gene TRBV7-9 combines with J gene TRBJ2-1; TRBD1 matches 7 bases. This clonotype was obtained from a man younger than 35 in good health. Sequenced input: blood. The chain's CDR3 is CASRYGEGAGVENEQFF. CDR3 coding DNA: TGTGCCAGCAGATACGGAGAGGGGGCGGGCGTCGAGAATGAGCAGTTCTTC.